The 5 T cell receptor beta chains reported below all come from one sample, sequenced in a study of read filtering for tumor transcriptome and immune sequencing. From approximately 430 ng of RNA, a library with molecular barcoded alpha/delta and beta/gamma adaptors was made. TCRdb recomputed calls from the reads with MiXCR, one row per CDR3 protein. The sample includes about 38,000 distinct CDR3 sequences, around 13% of them seen just once. The sequenced material came from a population of CD138-negative cells sorted from bone marrow. The receptors come from a donor at least 40 years old with multiple myeloma.

This clonotype was picked up many times. This chain connects TRBV20-1 to TRBJ1-5; the D is unclear. V gave up 0 bases and J gave up 2 bases, with 14 bases separating them. CDR3 size: 16 residues. Germline CDR1 reads DFQATT; CDR2 reads SNEGSKA (reference sequence). The CDR3 loop is CSARDNRGSGNQPQHF. CDR3 nucleotides: TGCAGTGCTAGAGACAACCGCGGGTCCGGCAATCAGCCCCAGCATTTT.

At least ten counts were recorded for this clonotype. The V call is TRBV2, the J call TRBJ2-2; D ambiguous. V was pared by 4 bases and J by 2 bases, with 5 bases between. This CDR3 has 13 amino acids. Germline values: CDR1 SNHLY, CDR2 FYNNEI. The CDR3 coding sequence is TGTGCCAGCAGTGGGAGTAACACCGGGGAGCTGTTTTTT. Encoded protein: CASSGSNTGELFF. Variable domain in full (rest from reference TRBV2 and TRBJ2-2): EPEVTQTPSHQVTQMGQEVILRCVPISNHLYFYWYRQILGQKVEFLVSFYNNEISEKSEIFDDQFSVERPDGSNFTLKIRSTKLEDSAMYFCASSGSNTGELFFGEGSRLTVL.

This clonotype was counted many times. One end of the junction varies from germline; a read error may be responsible. The chain couples TRBV5-1 to TRBJ2-7; TRBD1 matches at 12 bases. Germline lookup yields CDR1 SGHRS and CDR2 YFSETQ. The CDR3 contains 14 residues. DNA for the CDR3: TGCCCCAGCAGCTTGGGACAGGGGGCGGGCGAGCAGTACTTC. Protein product: CPSSLGQGAGEQYF.

The rearrangement uses TRBV3-1 and TRBJ2-2, with D uncertain. In germline, CDR1 is LGHDT, CDR2 YNNKEL (reference sequence). The CDR3 runs 12 residues. The V end was cut by 1 base, the J end by 8 bases, with 5 bases between. The CDR3 region is CASSQVKGELFF. The CDR3 bases are TGTGCCAGCAGCCAAGTTAAGGGGGAGCTGTTTTTT.

This clonotype was recorded at least ten times. This chain links TRBV10-3 with TRBJ1-1, with D tentatively TRBD1 (5 bases). The CDR3 length is 13 residues. Germline V CDR1 and CDR2: ENHRY, SYGVKD. V was cut by 0 bases and J by 8 bases, with 10 bases left in between. This CDR3 reads CAISESRQGEAFF. CDR3 in DNA: TGTGCCATCAGTGAGTCTCGGCAGGGCGAAGCTTTCTTT.